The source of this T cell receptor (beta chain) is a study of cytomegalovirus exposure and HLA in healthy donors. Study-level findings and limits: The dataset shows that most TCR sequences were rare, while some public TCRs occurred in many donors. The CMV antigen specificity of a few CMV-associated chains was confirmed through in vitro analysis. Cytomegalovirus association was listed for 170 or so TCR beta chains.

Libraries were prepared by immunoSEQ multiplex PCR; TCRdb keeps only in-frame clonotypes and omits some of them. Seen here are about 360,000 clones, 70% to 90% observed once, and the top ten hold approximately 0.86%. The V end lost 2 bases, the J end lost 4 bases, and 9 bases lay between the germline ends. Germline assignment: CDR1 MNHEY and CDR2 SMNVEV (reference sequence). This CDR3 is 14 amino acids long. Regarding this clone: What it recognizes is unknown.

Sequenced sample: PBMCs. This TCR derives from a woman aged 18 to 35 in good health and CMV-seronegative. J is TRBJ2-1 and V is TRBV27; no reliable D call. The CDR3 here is CASSLRRPYNEQFF. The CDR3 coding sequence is TGTGCCAGCAGTTTACGGCGGCCATACAATGAGCAGTTCTTC.